The entry that follows covers one T cell receptor beta chain sequence. Germline V lookup: CDR1 SQVTM, CDR2 ANQGSEA. The CDR3 loop spans 14 amino acids. Trimming removed 7 bases at V and 0 bases at J, with 15 bases between. The entry originates in a study of control samples from healthy donors and cancer patients. Sequencing used immunoSEQ multiplex PCR; TCRdb keeps in-frame clones, though not all of them. The sample has more than 120,000 clones, about nine tenths seen once. This receptor was identified in a young man in good health. Specimen: blood. The chain couples TRBV29-1 to TRBJ1-1, with D possibly TRBD1 on 6 matching bases. Here the CDR3 reads CSANTGTLNTEAFF. DNA for the CDR3: TGCAGCGCTAACACCGGGACACTGAACACTGAAGCTTTCTTT.